This passage covers 26 T cell receptor beta chains from one sample sequenced in a study of vaccination effects on CD4 cells after COVID-19. Culture lasted about 10 days before CD4+ T cell isolation. SARS-CoV-2 infection was confirmed by PCR in the person between March and December 2020. The cohort was immunized with two doses of either the BNT162b2 or mRNA-1273 vaccine. No antigen has been identified for these receptors. Here immunoSEQ multiplex PCR was the method, and the copy in TCRdb shows in-frame clones only, minus some. The sample has around 44,000 clones, approximately 82% seen once. The specimen comprised CD4+ T cells from PBMCs cultured without peptide, sampled after COVID-19 vaccination. The source is a human donor who had a prior SARS-CoV-2 infection.

In its sample, this clone was seen a few times. The chain employs TRBV7-8 and TRBJ2-5; TRBD2 is a possible D gene (5 bases). Germline V lookup: CDR1 SGHVS, CDR2 FQNEAQ. Between the trimmed V and J ends, which lost 5 bases and 10 bases, there was a span of 17 bases. This CDR3 has 13 amino acids. CDR3 sequence: CASSPGVFGDQYF. The CDR3 DNA reads TGTGCCAGCAGCCCCGGAGTTTTCGGGGACCAGTACTTC. Filled out from reference TRBV7-8 and TRBJ2-5, the complete variable domain reads GAGVSQSPRYKVAKRGQDVALRCDPISGHVSLFWYQQALGQGPEFLTYFQNEAQLDKSGLPSDRFFAERPEGSVSTLKIQRTQQEDSAVYLCASSPGVFGDQYFGPGTRLLVL.

The J gene is TRBJ2-2, the V gene TRBV5-4; 11 nucleotides agree with TRBD2. J lost 5 bases, V lost 4 bases, and 16 bases had no gene match. This CDR3 has 19 residues. The germline CDR1 and CDR2 sequences are SGHNT and YYREEE (reference sequence). The CDR3 DNA sequence: TGTGCCAGCAGCCCCATGGCTAGCGGGGGGATTATGTCAACCGGGGAGCTGTTTTTT. Its translation is CASSPMASGGIMSTGELFF. Full variable domain (outside the CDR3, taken from reference TRBV5-4 and TRBJ2-2): ETGVTQSPTHLIKTRGQQVTLRCSSQSGHNTVSWYQQALGQGPQFIFQYYREEENGRGNFPPRFSGLQFPNYSSELNVNALELDDSALYLCASSPMASGGIMSTGELFFGEGSRLTVL.

V and J are TRBV6-6 and TRBJ2-7; TRBD1 is a possible D gene (8 bases). Looked up from germline, CDR1 is MNHNY and CDR2 is SVGAGI (reference sequence). There are 16 residues in the CDR3. With 5 bases removed from V and 2 bases from J, the gap between germline ends came to 19 bases. This CDR3 reads CASSQRTGGGPYEQYF. The CDR3 DNA reads TGTGCCAGCAGTCAACGCACAGGGGGAGGGCCCTACGAGCAGTACTTC.

The chain links TRBV5-1 to TRBJ2-3; the D is unclear. CDR1 and CDR2 from the germline V gene are SGHRS and YFSETQ. This CDR3 is built from 16 residues. V gave up 4 bases and J gave up 0 bases, with 15 bases separating them. CDR3 DNA sequence: TGCGCCAGCAGCGAGGCGCTGAATCCAAGCACAGATACGCAGTATTTT. Amino acid sequence: CASSEALNPSTDTQYF. The full variable domain, its missing parts supplied by reference TRBV5-1 and TRBJ2-3, is KAGVTQTPRYLIKTRGQQVTLSCSPISGHRSVSWYQQTPGQGLQFLFEYFSETQRNKGNFPGRFSGRQFSNSRSEMNVSTLELGDSALYLCASSEALNPSTDTQYFGPGTRLTVL.

This chain connects TRBV11-3 to TRBJ2-7; 8 bases are a match to TRBD1. Trimming cost V 6 bases and J 6 bases; bases outside gene matches: 13. The CDR3 has 15 residues. Germline V lookup: CDR1 SGHNT, CDR2 YENEEA. The CDR3 DNA is TGTGCCAGCAGGAACGGACAGGGACGAGATGGCGAGCAGTACTTC. Protein: CASRNGQGRDGEQYF.

Only a few counts were recorded for this clone. This chain links TRBV20-1 with TRBJ2-5; D gene uncertain. Germline loops: CDR1 DFQATT, CDR2 SNEGSKA (reference sequence). V dropped 5 bases and J dropped 4 bases, with 5 bases sitting between them. CDR3 size: 10 residues. The CDR3 sequence is CSADRETQYF. The CDR3 coding sequence is TGCAGTGCTGACCGAGAGACCCAGTACTTC.

V and J are TRBV5-5 and TRBJ1-1, with D tentatively TRBD1 (5 bases). This CDR3 spans 15 amino acids. Trimming shortened V by 2 bases and J by 8 bases, and 19 bases separated the two germline ends. The germline CDR1 and CDR2 sequences are SGHKS and YYEKEE (reference sequence). CDR3 loop: CASSFQERLWGEAFF. Here the CDR3 DNA reads TGTGCCAGCAGCTTCCAGGAGAGACTCTGGGGGGAAGCTTTCTTT.

The V gene is TRBV19, the J gene TRBJ2-1; D is unresolved. CDR3 length: 13 residues. Germline V lookup: CDR1 LNHDA, CDR2 SQIVND (reference sequence). Trimming cost V 3 bases and J 6 bases, with 9 bases left between them. This chain's CDR3 is CASSIARLNEQFF. As DNA, the CDR3 is TGTGCCAGTAGTATTGCCAGGCTCAATGAGCAGTTCTTC.

The V and J genes are TRBV11-2 and TRBJ2-7; D remains ambiguous. The CDR3 has 12 amino acids. V lost 0 bases and J lost 9, with 9 bases in between. Germline V gene sequence: CDR1 SGHAT, CDR2 FQNNGV. CDR3 coding DNA: TGTGCCAGCAGCTTAGATCAGGCTGGGCAGTACTTC. Translating gives CASSLDQAGQYF.

The chain recombines TRBV30 with TRBJ1-5, with 7 nucleotides matching TRBD1. J was trimmed by 5 bases and V by 7 bases; bases with no gene match: 8. CDR1 is GTSNPN and CDR2 is SVGIG in the germline V gene (reference sequence). The CDR3 is 13 amino acids. As DNA, the CDR3 is TGTGCCTACTCCCGGGACAGTTATCAGCCCCAGCATTTT. Translation: CAYSRDSYQPQHF.

The CDR3 spells CASSLVPASPDPREQYF. In DNA, the CDR3 is TGTGCCAGCAGCTTAGTCCCCGCCTCCCCGGATCCGCGCGAGCAGTACTTC. J is TRBJ2-7 and V is TRBV7-6; D is undetermined. Trimming removed 1 base from V and 6 bases from J, with 22 bases in between. The germline V gene has CDR1 SGHVS and CDR2 FNYEAQ. The CDR3 totals 17 residues.

The chain uses TRBV18 and TRBJ1-2; 10 bases map to TRBD1. Germline V gene sequence: CDR1 KGHSH, CDR2 LQKENI. The CDR3 covers 18 residues. With V trimmed by 3 bases and J by 7 bases, 17 bases remained unmatched. This CDR3 is CASSPYEGATGGESGYTF. The CDR3 region has the DNA TGTGCCAGCTCACCCTACGAAGGTGCGACAGGGGGCGAATCTGGCTACACCTTC.

This clone is a singleton in its sample. The V gene is TRBV3-1 (or the pseudogene TRBV3-2), the J gene TRBJ2-5; tentatively, D is TRBD1 or TRBD2 (5 bases each). The CDR3 contains 15 residues. Trimming pared 0 bases from V and 11 bases from J, leaving 19 bases between. Germline V gives CDR1 LGHDT, CDR2 YNNKEL (reference sequence). CDR3 nucleotide sequence: TGTGCCAGCAGCCAAGAAGCGGTACCAGGGATAGCACAGTACTTC. Its translation is CASSQEAVPGIAQYF.

The rearrangement uses TRBV28 and TRBJ2-3; a weak D match, TRBD1 (6 bases). Per the germline V gene, CDR1 is MDHEN and CDR2 is SYDVKM. V lost 2 bases, J lost 7 bases, and 7 bases lay in between. This CDR3 has 12 residues. The chain's CDR3 is CASSLQGNTQYF. CDR3 in DNA: TGTGCCAGCAGTTTACAGGGGAATACGCAGTATTTT.

The chain recombines TRBV9 with TRBJ2-7; TRBD1 agrees at 11 bases. The CDR3 is made up of 16 amino acids. CDR1 and CDR2 from the germline V gene are SGDLS and YYNGEE. J lost 4 bases, V lost 3 bases, and 9 bases had no gene match. CDR3: CASSGGQGVNVYEQYF. CDR3 nucleotides: TGTGCCAGCAGCGGGGGACAGGGGGTTAACGTATACGAGCAGTACTTC.

CDR3 nucleotides: TGTGCCAGCAGGTTGTCGTTGGCAGGGGTTCATGGCTACACCTTC. This translates into CASRLSLAGVHGYTF. The V gene is TRBV11-2, the J gene TRBJ1-2; perhaps TRBD1 as D (6 bases). V was cut by 6 bases and J by 6 bases, with 20 bases left in between. Germline-derived CDR1 and CDR2 are SGHAT and FQNNGV. The CDR3 is 15 amino acids.

This clone was recorded only once. The V gene is TRBV23-1, the J gene TRBJ2-3; the match to TRBD2 covers 9 bases. TRBV23-1 qualifies as an ORF whose function is uncertain. Trimming removed 0 bases from V and 5 bases from J; junction bases left unmatched: 3. The CDR3 is made up of 15 amino acids. This CDR3 reads CASSQSRGGGDTQYF. CDR3 in DNA: TGCGCCAGCAGTCAATCGCGGGGGGGCGGAGATACGCAGTATTTT.

This chain joins TRBV6-5 and TRBJ2-1; 7 bases match TRBD2. The J segment lost 3 bases and the V segment lost 2 bases, leaving 4 bases of the junction unmatched. This CDR3 has 15 amino acids. Germline V CDR1 and CDR2: MNHEY, SVGAGI. In nucleotides, the CDR3 is TGTGCCAGCAGTTACAAGCGGGGAGGCTACAATGAGCAGTTCTTC. Translated, it gives CASSYKRGGYNEQFF.

The chain couples TRBV30 to TRBJ2-1, with TRBD2 identical over 8 bases. The ends lost 0 bases at V and 2 bases at J; junction bases unmatched: 3. The CDR3 extends over 15 amino acids. CDR1 and CDR2 (germline): GTSNPN, SVGIG (reference sequence). The CDR3 nucleotides are TGTGCCTGGAGTGTGGGTAGCGGGGCCTACAATGAGCAGTTCTTC. Its translation: CAWSVGSGAYNEQFF. Full variable domain (remainder filled in from reference TRBV30 and TRBJ2-1): SQTIHQWPATLVQPVGSPLSLECTVEGTSNPNLYWYRQAAGRGLQLLFYSVGIGQISSEVPQNLSASRPQDRQFILSSKKLLLSDSGFYLCAWSVGSGAYNEQFFGPGTRLTVL.

The rearrangement joins TRBV3-1 (or the pseudogene TRBV3-2) to TRBJ2-7; 12 bases align to TRBD1. V was clipped by 1 base and J by 7 bases; unmatched bases: 8. CDR3 length: 16 residues. The germline V gene encodes CDR1 LGHDT and CDR2 YNNKEL (reference sequence). The CDR3 loop is CASSQAGGQGAGEQYF. CDR3 bases: TGTGCCAGCAGCCAAGCGGGGGGACAGGGGGCGGGTGAGCAGTACTTC.

This chain joins TRBV7-2 and TRBJ2-5, with D unclear. Trimming shortened V by 3 bases and J by 2 bases, and 7 bases separated the two germline ends. The CDR3 consists of 13 residues. CDR1 and CDR2 (germline): SGHTA, FQGNSA. This CDR3 is CASSLARQETQYF. The CDR3 DNA sequence: TGTGCCAGCAGCTTGGCTAGACAAGAGACCCAGTACTTC. Based on the CDR3 plus reference TRBV7-2 and TRBJ2-5, the full variable domain is GAGVSQSPSNKVTEKGKDVELRCDPISGHTALYWYRQSLGQGLEFLIYFQGNSAPDKSGLPSDRFSAERTGGSVSTLTIQRTQQEDSAVYLCASSLARQETQYFGPGTRLLVL.

The rearrangement links TRBV29-1 to TRBJ2-5, with 12 positions matching TRBD2. Trimming took 0 bases from V and 4 from J; bases not matched to a gene: 12. The V gene's germline CDR1 is SQVTM and CDR2 ANQGSEA. The CDR3 is 18 amino acids. CDR3 coding DNA: TGCAGCGTTGAAGACGCCTTACTAGCGGGGGGACCCTTAGAGACCCAGTACTTC. Encoded protein: CSVEDALLAGGPLETQYF.

In its sample, this clone was seen once. The V and J genes are TRBV3-1 (or the pseudogene TRBV3-2) and TRBJ2-1; D might be TRBD1 (6 bases). V shed 2 bases and J shed 6 bases, with 8 bases lying between them. CDR1 LGHDT and CDR2 YNNKEL come from the germline V gene (reference sequence). There are 13 residues in the CDR3. The CDR3 reads CASSQWTANEQFF. For the CDR3, the DNA is TGTGCCAGCAGCCAATGGACAGCCAATGAGCAGTTCTTC.

This sequence joins TRBV23-1 and TRBJ1-4; no clear D gene. TRBV23-1 is identified as an open reading frame with a role that is uncertain. Trimming left V 6 bases short and J 5 bases short, with 10 bases between. The CDR3 covers 13 residues. The DNA of the CDR3 is TGCGCCAGCAGGCCAAGGGAGAATGAAAAACTGTTTTTT. The encoded protein is CASRPRENEKLFF.

The chain carries TRBV30 and TRBJ1-1; D is unclear. Germline-derived CDR1 and CDR2 are GTSNPN and SVGIG (reference sequence). The CDR3 is 12 residues long. V was cut by 3 bases and J by 11 bases, with 16 bases left in between. CDR3 sequence: CAWSGLPRRAFF. In DNA form, the CDR3 reads TGTGCCTGGAGCGGACTCCCCAGGAGGGCTTTCTTT.

The count of this clone is one. The gene calls are TRBV5-1 and TRBJ1-1; 9 nucleotides agree with TRBD1. The germline CDR1 and CDR2 sequences are SGHRS and YFSETQ. The V and J ends lost 3 bases and 1 base, in that order; junction bases with no gene match: 1. The CDR3 has 14 amino acids. CDR3: CASSSTGGNTEAFF. The CDR3, as DNA: TGCGCCAGCAGCTCGACAGGGGGGAACACTGAAGCTTTCTTT.